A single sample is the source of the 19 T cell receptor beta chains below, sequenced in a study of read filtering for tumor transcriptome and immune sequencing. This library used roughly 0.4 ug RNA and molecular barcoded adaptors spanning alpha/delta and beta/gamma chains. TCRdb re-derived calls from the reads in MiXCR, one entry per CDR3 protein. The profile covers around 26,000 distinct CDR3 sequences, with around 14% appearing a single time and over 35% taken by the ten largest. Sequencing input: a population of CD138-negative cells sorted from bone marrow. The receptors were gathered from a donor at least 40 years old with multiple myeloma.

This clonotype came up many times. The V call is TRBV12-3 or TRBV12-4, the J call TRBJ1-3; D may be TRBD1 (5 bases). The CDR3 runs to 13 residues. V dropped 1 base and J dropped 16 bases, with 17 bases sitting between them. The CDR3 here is CASSLGGRRLEYF. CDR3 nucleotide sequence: TGTGCCAGCAGTTTAGGGGGACGGCGTTTGGAGTATTTT.

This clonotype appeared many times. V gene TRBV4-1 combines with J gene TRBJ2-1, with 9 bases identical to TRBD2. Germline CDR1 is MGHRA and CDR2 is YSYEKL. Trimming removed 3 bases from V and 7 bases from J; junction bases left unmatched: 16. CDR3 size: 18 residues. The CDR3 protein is CASSQEAVVLAGRNEQFF. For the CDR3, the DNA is TGCGCCAGCAGCCAGGAGGCAGTCGTTCTAGCGGGGAGGAATGAGCAGTTCTTC.

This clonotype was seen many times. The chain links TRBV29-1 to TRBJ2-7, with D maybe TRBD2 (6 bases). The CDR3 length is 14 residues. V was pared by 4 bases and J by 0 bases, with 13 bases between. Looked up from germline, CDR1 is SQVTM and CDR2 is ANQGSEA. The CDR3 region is CSVAVGGPSYEQYF. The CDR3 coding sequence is TGCAGCGTTGCCGTGGGAGGTCCCTCCTACGAGCAGTACTTC.

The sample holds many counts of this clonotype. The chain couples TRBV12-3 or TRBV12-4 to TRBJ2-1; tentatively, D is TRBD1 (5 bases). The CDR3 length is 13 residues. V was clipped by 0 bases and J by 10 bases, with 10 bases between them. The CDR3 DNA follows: TGTGCCAGCAGTTTAGCCAGGGCCAAAGAGCAGTTCTTC. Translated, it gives CASSLARAKEQFF.

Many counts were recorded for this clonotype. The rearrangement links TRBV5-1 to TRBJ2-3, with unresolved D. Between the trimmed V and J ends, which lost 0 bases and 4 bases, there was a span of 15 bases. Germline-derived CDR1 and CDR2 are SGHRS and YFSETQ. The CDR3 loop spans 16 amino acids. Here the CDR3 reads CASSLELAAIADTQYF. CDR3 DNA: TGCGCCAGCAGCTTGGAACTGGCCGCCATAGCAGATACGCAGTATTTT.

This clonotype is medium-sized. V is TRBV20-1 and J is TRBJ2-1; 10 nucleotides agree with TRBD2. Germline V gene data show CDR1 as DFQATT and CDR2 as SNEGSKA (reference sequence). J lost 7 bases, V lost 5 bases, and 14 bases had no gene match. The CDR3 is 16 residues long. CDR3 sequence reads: CSADLILAGFDNEQFF. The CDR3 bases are TGCAGTGCTGACTTGATACTAGCGGGATTTGATAATGAGCAGTTCTTC.

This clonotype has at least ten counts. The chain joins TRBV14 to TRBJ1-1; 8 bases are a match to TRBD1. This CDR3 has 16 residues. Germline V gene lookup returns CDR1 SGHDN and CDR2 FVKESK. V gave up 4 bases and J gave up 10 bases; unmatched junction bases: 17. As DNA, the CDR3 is TGTGCCAGCAGCCGAGGATCGTGGCAGGGGGCGCGGATAGCTTTCTTT. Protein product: CASSRGSWQGARIAFF. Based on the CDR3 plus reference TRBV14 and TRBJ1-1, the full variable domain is EAGVTQFPSHSVIEKGQTVTLRCDPISGHDNLYWYRRVMGKEIKFLLHFVKESKQDESGMPNNRFLAERTGGTYSTLKVQPAELEDSGVYFCASSRGSWQGARIAFFGQGTRLTVV.

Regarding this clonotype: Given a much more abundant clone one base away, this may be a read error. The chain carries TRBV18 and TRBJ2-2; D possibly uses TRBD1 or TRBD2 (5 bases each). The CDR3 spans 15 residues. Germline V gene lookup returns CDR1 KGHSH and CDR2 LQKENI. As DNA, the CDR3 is TGTGGCAGCTCATCCGGGGCACCGAACACCGGGGAGCTGTTTTTT. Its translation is CGSSSGAPNTGELFF.

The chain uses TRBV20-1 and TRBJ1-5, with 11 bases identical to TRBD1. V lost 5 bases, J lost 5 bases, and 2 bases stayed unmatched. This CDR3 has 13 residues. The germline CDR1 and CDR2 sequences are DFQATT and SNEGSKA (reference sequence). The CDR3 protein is CSAPGQGDQPQHF. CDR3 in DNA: TGCAGTGCTCCGGGACAGGGGGATCAGCCCCAGCATTTT.

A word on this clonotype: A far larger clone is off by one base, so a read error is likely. CDR3: CASSLEQAARADTQHF. The CDR3 coding sequence is TGCGCCAGCAGCTTGGAACAGGCCGCCAGAGCAGATACGCAGCATTTT. This chain uses TRBV5-1 with TRBJ1-4; maybe TRBD1 (5 bases). With the DNA end fitting TRBJ1-5 better, the J assignment may be wrong. This CDR3 has 16 residues. Germline V gene sequence: CDR1 SGHRS, CDR2 YFSETQ.

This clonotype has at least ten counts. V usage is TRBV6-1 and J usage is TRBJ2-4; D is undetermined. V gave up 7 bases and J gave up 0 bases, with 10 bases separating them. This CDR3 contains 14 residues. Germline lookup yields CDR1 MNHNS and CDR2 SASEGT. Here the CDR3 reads CASKATLAKNIQYF. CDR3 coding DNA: TGTGCCAGCAAGGCCACCTTAGCCAAAAACATTCAGTACTTC.

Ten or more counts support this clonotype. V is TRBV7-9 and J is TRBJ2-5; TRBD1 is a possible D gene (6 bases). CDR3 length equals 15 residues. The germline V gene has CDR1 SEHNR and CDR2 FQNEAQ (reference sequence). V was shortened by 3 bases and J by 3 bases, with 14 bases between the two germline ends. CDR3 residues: CASSFTLGTKETQYF. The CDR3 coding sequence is TGTGCCAGCAGCTTCACGCTGGGGACAAAAGAGACCCAGTACTTC.

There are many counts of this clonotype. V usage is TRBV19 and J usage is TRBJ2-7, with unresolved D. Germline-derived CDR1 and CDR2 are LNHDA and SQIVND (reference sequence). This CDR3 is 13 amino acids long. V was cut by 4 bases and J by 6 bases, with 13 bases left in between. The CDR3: CASSKGPPGEQYF. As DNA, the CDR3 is TGTGCCAGTAGTAAGGGCCCCCCGGGCGAGCAGTACTTC.

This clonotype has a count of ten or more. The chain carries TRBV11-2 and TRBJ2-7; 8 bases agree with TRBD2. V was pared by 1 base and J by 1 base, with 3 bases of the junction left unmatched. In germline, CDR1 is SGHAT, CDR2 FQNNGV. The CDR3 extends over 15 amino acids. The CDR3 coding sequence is TGTGCCAGCAGCTTAGTCCTAGCGGGTTCCTACGAGCAGTACTTC. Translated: CASSLVLAGSYEQYF.

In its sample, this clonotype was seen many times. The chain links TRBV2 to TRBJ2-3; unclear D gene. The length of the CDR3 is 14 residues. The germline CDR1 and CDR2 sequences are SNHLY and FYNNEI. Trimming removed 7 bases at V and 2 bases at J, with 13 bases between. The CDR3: CASTEMAVTDTQYF. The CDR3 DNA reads TGTGCCAGCACTGAGATGGCGGTCACAGATACGCAGTATTTT. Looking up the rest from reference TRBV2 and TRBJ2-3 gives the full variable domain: EPEVTQTPSHQVTQMGQEVILRCVPISNHLYFYWYRQILGQKVEFLVSFYNNEISEKSEIFDDQFSVERPDGSNFTLKIRSTKLEDSAMYFCASTEMAVTDTQYFGPGTRLTVL.

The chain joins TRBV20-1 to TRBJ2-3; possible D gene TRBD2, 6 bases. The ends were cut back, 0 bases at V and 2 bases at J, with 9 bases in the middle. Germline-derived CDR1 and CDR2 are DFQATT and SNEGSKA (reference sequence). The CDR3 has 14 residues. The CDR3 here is CSARELAFTDTQYF. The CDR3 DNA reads TGCAGTGCTAGAGAACTAGCCTTCACAGATACGCAGTATTTT.

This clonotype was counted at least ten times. This CDR3 is CASSQGRGANEKLFF. CDR3 DNA sequence: TGTGCCAGCAGCCAAGGCCGGGGGGCTAATGAAAAACTGTTTTTT. The chain combines TRBV14 with TRBJ1-4, with D possibly matching TRBD1 (5 bases). Trimming shortened V by 1 base and J by 3 bases, and 9 bases separated the two germline ends. CDR1 and CDR2 (germline): SGHDN, FVKESK. The CDR3 is 15 residues long.

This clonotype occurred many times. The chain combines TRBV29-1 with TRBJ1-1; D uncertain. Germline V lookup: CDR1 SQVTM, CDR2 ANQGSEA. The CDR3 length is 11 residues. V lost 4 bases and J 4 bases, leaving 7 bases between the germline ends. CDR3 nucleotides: TGCAGCGTTGTGTGGAGCACTGAAGCTTTCTTT. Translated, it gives CSVVWSTEAFF.

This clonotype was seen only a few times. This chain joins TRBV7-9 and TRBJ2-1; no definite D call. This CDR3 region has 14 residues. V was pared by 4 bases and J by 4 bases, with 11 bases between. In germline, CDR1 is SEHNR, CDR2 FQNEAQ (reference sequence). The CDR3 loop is CASSSQDGYNEQFF. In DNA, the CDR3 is TGTGCCAGCAGCTCCCAGGACGGTTACAATGAGCAGTTCTTC.